The 19 T cell receptor beta chains below come from one sample, sequenced in a study of T cell repertoires in cytomegalovirus infection. No antigens are known for them. TCRdb independently ran MiXCR on the reads; one entry per CDR3 protein. The sample has 900,000 to 950,000 distinct CDR3 sequences; 30% to 40% are singletons. Sequences were derived from cultured CD8+ T cells from PBMCs, sampled from culture after CMV antigen stimulation. The source is a human donor in good health (CMV status not recorded). Some clones in this sample may be carry-over from other donors' samples.

In the case of this clonotype: One junction end does not reproduce the germline sequence, and a read error may be involved. This chain connects TRBV27 to TRBJ1-1; 10 bases agree with TRBD1. Germline lookup yields CDR1 MNHEY and CDR2 SMNVEV (reference sequence). The CDR3 has 13 residues. Written as DNA, the CDR3 is TGTACCAGCAGTTATGGACAGGGGGGGGAAGCTTTCTTT. Protein: CTSSYGQGGEAFF.

The chain recombines TRBV6-6 with TRBJ2-7; 10 nucleotides agree with TRBD2. This CDR3 region has 14 residues. The germline CDR1 and CDR2 sequences are MNHNY and SVGAGI (reference sequence). V dropped 4 bases and J dropped 3; count of bases not matched to a gene: 3. The chain's CDR3 is CASSLAGGHYEQYV. CDR3 nucleotide sequence: TGTGCCAGCAGTTTAGCGGGGGGCCACTACGAGCAGTACGTC.

The table lists this clonotype with many counts. CDR3 in amino acids: CASSLGLREPPGELFF. The CDR3 DNA is TGTGCCAGCAGCTTAGGGCTCCGGGAGCCCCCCGGGGAGCTGTTTTTT. V usage is TRBV7-6 and J usage is TRBJ2-2; D might be TRBD2 (6 bases). Germline V gives CDR1 SGHVS, CDR2 FNYEAQ. The V gene lost 1 base and the J gene lost 6 bases, with 15 bases spanning the gap. The CDR3 is made up of 16 amino acids. The variable domain in full, completed from reference TRBV7-6 and TRBJ2-2, reads GAGVSQSPRYKVTKRGQDVALRCDPISGHVSLYWYRQALGQGPEFLTYFNYEAQQDKSGLPNDRFSAERPEGSISTLTIQRTEQRDSAMYRCASSLGLREPPGELFFGEGSRLTVL.

This clonotype has only a few counts. The rearrangement uses TRBV7-6 and TRBJ2-7; D uncertain. In germline, CDR1 is SGHVS, CDR2 FNYEAQ. Trimming removed 4 bases from V and 6 bases from J, with 7 bases in between. This CDR3 has 11 amino acids. The CDR3 loop is CASSSPGEQYV. The CDR3 bases are TGTGCCAGCAGCTCACCCGGCGAGCAGTACGTC.

Remarks on this clonotype: The junction and the germline gene differ at one end; a read error may be behind it. The gene calls are TRBV11-2 and TRBJ2-1; 7 bases map to TRBD1. Germline values: CDR1 SGHAT, CDR2 FQNNGV. The length of the CDR3 is 13 residues. CDR3 residues: CASNEGAYNEQFF. The CDR3 DNA is TGTGCTAGCAATGAGGGGGCTTACAATGAGCAGTTCTTC.

The chain employs TRBV29-1 and TRBJ2-3; 7 nucleotides agree with TRBD2. There are 13 residues in the CDR3. CDR1 SQVTM and CDR2 ANQGSEA come from the germline V gene. The trim removed 3 bases at V and 3 bases at J, leaving 3 bases unmatched. The CDR3 nucleotides are TGCAGCGTTGAGGGGGGGGGAACAGATACGCAGTATTTT. Translated, it gives CSVEGGGTDTQYF.

This clonotype has at least ten counts. The chain has TRBV7-2 and TRBJ2-2, with TRBD2 identical over 8 bases. CDR1 and CDR2 from the germline V gene are SGHTA and FQGNSA. J was trimmed by 5 bases and V by 1 base; bases with no gene match: 6. There are 16 residues in the CDR3. This CDR3 is CASSLVAAGATGELFF. CDR3 nucleotide sequence: TGTGCCAGCAGCTTAGTGGCAGCGGGGGCGACCGGGGAGCTGTTTTTT.

This clonotype was observed a handful of times. This chain uses TRBV20-1 with TRBJ2-7, with 8 nucleotides matching TRBD1. Germline lookup yields CDR1 DFQATT and CDR2 SNEGSKA (reference sequence). The trim removed 1 base at V and 1 base at J, leaving 3 bases unmatched. This CDR3 has 14 residues. The CDR3 here is CSARGGQASYEQYV. The CDR3 coding sequence is TGCAGTGCTAGAGGGGGACAGGCGTCCTACGAGCAGTACGTC.

The chain combines TRBV15 with TRBJ2-3; TRBD2 aligns across 7 bases. V trimming: 3 bases; J trimming: 4 bases; junction bases outside the gene matches: 7. The CDR3 spans 15 residues. Germline values: CDR1 LNHNV, CDR2 YYDKDF (reference sequence). CDR3: CATSSSTGGPDTQYF. The CDR3 nucleotides read TGTGCCACCAGCAGCTCTACGGGGGGACCAGATACGCAGTATTTT.

This clonotype was counted between two and nine times. This chain uses TRBV27 with TRBJ2-3, with no clear D. Germline V gene data show CDR1 as MNHEY and CDR2 as SMNVEV (reference sequence). Trimming shortened V by 9 bases and J by 1 base, and 11 bases separated the two germline ends. The CDR3 is 13 amino acids. The CDR3 is CASTTAGTDTQYF. CDR3 nucleotide sequence: TGTGCCAGTACAACCGCGGGCACAGATACGCAGTATTTT.

A few counts support this clonotype. CDR3 sequence reads: CASSQDHAGGGQPQHF. CDR3 in DNA: TGCGCCAGCAGCCAAGATCATGCAGGGGGCGGGCAGCCCCAGCATTTT. The V call is TRBV4-1, the J call TRBJ1-5, with TRBD1 matching 8 bases. The CDR3 loop spans 16 amino acids. Germline values: CDR1 MGHRA, CDR2 YSYEKL. After removal of 0 bases from V and 7 bases from J, the junction contained 8 bases not matched to a gene.

Comments on this clonotype: A much larger clone is a single base away; this may be a read error. J is TRBJ1-2 and V is TRBV12-3 or TRBV12-4; tentatively, D is TRBD1 (6 bases). The CDR3 consists of 13 residues. The CDR3 nucleotides read TGTGCCAGCAGTCCGGGCGGGGGGCATGGCTACATCTTC. Encoded protein: CASSPGGGHGYIF.

This clonotype was recorded a few times. The rearrangement joins TRBV20-1 to TRBJ2-1; 13 bases fit TRBD2. The CDR3 has 15 residues. Germline trimming cut 1 base from V and 4 bases from J; bases unmatched to any gene: 1. The germline V gene encodes CDR1 DFQATT and CDR2 SNEGSKA (reference sequence). CDR3 sequence: CSARAGLAGYNEQFF. The CDR3 DNA is TGCAGTGCTAGAGCGGGACTAGCGGGGTACAATGAGCAGTTCTTC.

This clonotype has just a few counts. The chain has TRBV20-1 and TRBJ2-3; TRBD2 is a possible D gene (7 bases). The CDR3 covers 15 residues. The germline V gene has CDR1 DFQATT and CDR2 SNEGSKA (reference sequence). Deletions cut 6 bases from V and 0 bases from J, with 16 bases between. Here the CDR3 DNA reads TGCAGTGCGCCACTCGGCGGGGGCAGCACAGATACGCAGTATTTT. This translates into CSAPLGGGSTDTQYF.

V and J are TRBV10-2 and TRBJ2-1, with 9 bases fitting TRBD1. Germline assignment: CDR1 WSHSY and CDR2 SAAADI. The length of the CDR3 is 15 residues. V trimming: 7 bases; J trimming: 3 bases; junction bases outside the gene matches: 7. CDR3 sequence (DNA): TGCGCCAGCATCCATGGGACAGGGATCTACAATGAGCAGTTCTTC. It specifies CASIHGTGIYNEQFF.

In regard to this clonotype: A much more abundant neighbour one base away suggests this may be a read error. The rearrangement links TRBV7-6 to TRBJ1-1, with TRBD1 as a possible D gene (5 bases). Germline lookup yields CDR1 SGHVS and CDR2 FNYEAQ. This CDR3 has 14 amino acids. The CDR3 spells CASSLAIGGAEALF. The CDR3 DNA sequence: TGTGCCAGCAGCTTAGCGATTGGAGGGGCTGAAGCTCTCTTT.

CDR3 DNA: TGTGCCACCAGTGATACCGGGAACACTGAAGCTTTCTTT. Protein: CATSDTGNTEAFF. J is TRBJ1-1 and V is TRBV24-1, with D hard to call. Germline V lookup: CDR1 KGHDR, CDR2 SFDVKD. The CDR3 spans 13 residues. Trimming took off 3 bases at V and 1 base at J, with 5 bases between the two ends.

The gene calls are TRBV6-8 and TRBJ2-2, with D perhaps matching TRBD1 (6 bases). The CDR3 runs 16 residues. Looked up from germline, CDR1 is MNHGY and CDR2 is SAAAGT. V lost 6 bases and J 4 bases, leaving 18 bases between the germline ends. The CDR3 DNA sequence: TGTGCCAGCAGCCTCGGGCAAGGGGGTCCCACCGGGGAGCTGTTTTTT. It codes for CASSLGQGGPTGELFF.

The rearrangement joins TRBV4-1 to TRBJ2-7; a weak D match, TRBD2 (6 bases). CDR3 length: 14 amino acids. CDR1 is MGHRA, CDR2 YSYEKL, per germline. V was clipped by 4 bases and J by 2 bases, with 12 bases between them. The CDR3 nucleotides read TGCGCCAGCAGCCCCCTGGGAGGTGCCTACGAGCAGTACTTC. Its protein product is CASSPLGGAYEQYF.